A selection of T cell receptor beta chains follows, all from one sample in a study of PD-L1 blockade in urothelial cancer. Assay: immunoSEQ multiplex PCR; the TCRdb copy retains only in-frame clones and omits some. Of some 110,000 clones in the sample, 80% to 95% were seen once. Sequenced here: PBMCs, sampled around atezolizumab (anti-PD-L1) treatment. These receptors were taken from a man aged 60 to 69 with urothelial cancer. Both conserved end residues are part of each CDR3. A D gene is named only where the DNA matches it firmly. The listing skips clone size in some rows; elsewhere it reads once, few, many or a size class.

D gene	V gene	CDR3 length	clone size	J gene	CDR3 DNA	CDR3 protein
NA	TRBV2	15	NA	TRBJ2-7	TGTGCCAGCAGAGAGGACTTGGACGGTGCCTACGAGCAGTACTTC	CASREDLDGAYEQYF
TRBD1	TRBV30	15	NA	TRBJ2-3	TGTGCCTGGAGTCCCGGGACAGTAATTACAGATACGCAGTATTTT	CAWSPGTVITDTQYF
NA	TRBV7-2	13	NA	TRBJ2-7	TGTGCCAGCAGCTTAGTGGAGTCGTACGAGCAGTACTTC	CASSLVESYEQYF
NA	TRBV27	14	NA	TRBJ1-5	TGTGCCAGCAGTTTTTCAGGGAGCAATCAGCCCCAGCATTTT	CASSFSGSNQPQHF
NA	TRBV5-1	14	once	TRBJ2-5	TGCGCCAGCAGCTTGGCTAGTGGGGGCGAGACCCAATACTTC	CASSLASGGETQYF
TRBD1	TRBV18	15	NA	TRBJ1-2	TGTGCCAGCTCACCAAGGAACACAGGGGATGATGGCTACACCTTC	CASSPRNTGDDGYTF
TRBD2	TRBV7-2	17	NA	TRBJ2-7	TGTGCCAGCAGCCCGGGGGGGGGTGGGGGCTTGACCTACGAGCAGTACTTC	CASSPGGGGGLTYEQYF
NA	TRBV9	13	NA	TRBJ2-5	TGTGCCAGCAGCGTAGGCCTAGCAGAGACCCAGTACTTC	CASSVGLAETQYF
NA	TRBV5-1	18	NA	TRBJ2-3	TGCGCCAGCAGCTTGGCCCGGTTAGAGGGAATAGGCACAGATACGCAGTATTTT	CASSLARLEGIGTDTQYF
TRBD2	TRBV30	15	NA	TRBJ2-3	TGTGCCTGGAGGTCAAGCGGGAGAAGCACAGATACGCAGTATTTT	CAWRSSGRSTDTQYF
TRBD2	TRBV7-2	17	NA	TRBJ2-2	TGTGCCAGCAGCTTAGCGCCGGGACTAGCTTCAAACGGGGAGCTGTTTTTT	CASSLAPGLASNGELFF
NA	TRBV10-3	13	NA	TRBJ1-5	TGTGCCATAAATGAGGGCAGTCATCAGCCCCAGCATTTT	CAINEGSHQPQHF
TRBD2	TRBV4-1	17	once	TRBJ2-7	TGCGCCAGCAGCTACAGACTAGCGGGGGGCCTCTCCTACGAGCAGTACTTC	CASSYRLAGGLSYEQYF
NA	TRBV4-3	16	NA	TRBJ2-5	TGCGCCAGCAGCCAAGAGTTCGGCCAGGGTTTCGGGACCCAGTACTTC	CASSQEFGQGFGTQYF
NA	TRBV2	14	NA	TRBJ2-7	TGTGCCAGCAAAAGGGACAAGGCCTCCTACGAGCAGTACTTC	CASKRDKASYEQYF
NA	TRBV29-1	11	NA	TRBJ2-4	TGCAGCGCTGGGGCCGAGAACATTCAGTACTTC	CSAGAENIQYF
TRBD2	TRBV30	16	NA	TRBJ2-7	TGTGCCTGGGGAGGGGGTCCCGGGACTAGCGCGTACGAGCAGTACTTC	CAWGGGPGTSAYEQYF
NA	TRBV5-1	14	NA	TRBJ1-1	TGCGCCAGCAGCTTCTCCCTCGTGAGCACTGAAGCTTTCTTT	CASSFSLVSTEAFF
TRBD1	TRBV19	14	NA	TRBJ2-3	TGTGCCAGTAGTTGGGACAGGGAATCAGATACGCAGTATTTT	CASSWDRESDTQYF
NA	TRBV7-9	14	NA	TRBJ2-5	TGTGCCAGCAGCCTCGGGACTCAACAAGAGACCCAGTACTTC	CASSLGTQQETQYF
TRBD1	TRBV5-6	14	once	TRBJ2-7	TGTGCCAGCAGCCCGAGGGACAGGGACTACGAGCAGTACTTC	CASSPRDRDYEQYF
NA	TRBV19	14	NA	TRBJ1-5	TGTGCCAGTAGGGGGGGGGCGGACAATCAGCCCCAGCATTTT	CASRGGADNQPQHF
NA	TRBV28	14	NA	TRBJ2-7	TGTGCCATCCACAAACCGGGATCTGACTACGAGCAGTACTTC	CAIHKPGSDYEQYF
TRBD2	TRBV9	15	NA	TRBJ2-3	TGTGCCAGCAGCGTAGGTGGACTAGCGGGGGATACGCAGTATTTT	CASSVGGLAGDTQYF
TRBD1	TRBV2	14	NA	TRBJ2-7	TGTGCCAGCAGTGAAACCTCGACAGGGGGCGAGCAGTACTTC	CASSETSTGGEQYF
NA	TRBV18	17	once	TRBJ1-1	TGTGCCAGCTCACCAGCGCGGGGGGGGGCGGCGAACACTGAAGCTTTCTTT	CASSPARGGAANTEAFF
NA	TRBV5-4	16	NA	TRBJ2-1	TGTGCCAGCAGCTTGGGCCAGGGGTCACAAGGCAATGAGCAGTTCTTC	CASSLGQGSQGNEQFF
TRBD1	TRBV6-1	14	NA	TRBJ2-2	TGTGCCAGCAGACGGGACAGGGGTAGCGGGGAGCTGTTTTTT	CASRRDRGSGELFF
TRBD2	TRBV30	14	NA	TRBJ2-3	TGTGCCTGGAGCGTGGGGGGGAATGGGTATACGCAGTATTTT	CAWSVGGNGYTQYF
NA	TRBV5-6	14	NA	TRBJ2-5	TGTGCCAGCAGCGCCAGAGCGGTGGGAGAGACCCAGTACTTC	CASSARAVGETQYF
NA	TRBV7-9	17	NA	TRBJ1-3	TGTGCCAGCAGCTTCCTTCGTCCCCCGAGCTCTGGAAACACCATATATTTT	CASSFLRPPSSGNTIYF
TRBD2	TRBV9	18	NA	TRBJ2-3	TGTGCCAGCAGCCCCATAAGCCTAGCGGGGGGGCGTGCAGATACGCAGTATTTT	CASSPISLAGGRADTQYF
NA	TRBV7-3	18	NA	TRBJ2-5	TGTGCCAGCAGCTTAAAAACTAGCCTAAAGGTCCCCCAAGAGACCCAGTACTTC	CASSLKTSLKVPQETQYF
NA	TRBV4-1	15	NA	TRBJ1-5	TGCGCCAGCAGCCAAGACGAACAGGGATCTCTGCCCCAGCATTTT	CASSQDEQGSLPQHF
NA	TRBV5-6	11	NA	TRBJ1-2	TGTGCCAGCAGCCGAGACTATGGCTACACCTTC	CASSRDYGYTF
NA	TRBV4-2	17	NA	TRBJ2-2	TGTGCCAGCAGCCAAACTAAGGACAGCGCGAACACCGGGGAGCTGTTTTTT	CASSQTKDSANTGELFF
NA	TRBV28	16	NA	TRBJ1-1	TGTGCCAGCAGTTTGGGGGGGGCGAGGGGGAACACTGAAGCTTTCTTT	CASSLGGARGNTEAFF
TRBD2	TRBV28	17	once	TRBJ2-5	TGTGCCAGCAGTTTGAGTGGTAGCGGGCCTAGAGGTGAGACCCAGTACTTC	CASSLSGSGPRGETQYF
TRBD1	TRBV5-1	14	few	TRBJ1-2	TGCGCCAGCAGCTCCGGGACAGGGGGTTTTGGCTACACCTTC	CASSSGTGGFGYTF
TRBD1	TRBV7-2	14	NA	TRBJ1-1	TGTGCCAGCAGCCCAGGACAGGGGAACACTGAAGCTTTCTTT	CASSPGQGNTEAFF
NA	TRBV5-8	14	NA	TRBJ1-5	TGTGCCAGCAGCTGGGACATCGGGGCGCAGCCCCAGCATTTT	CASSWDIGAQPQHF
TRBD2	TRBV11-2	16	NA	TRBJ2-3	TGTGCCAGCAGCCGACTAGCGGGGCCCGCAACGGATACGCAGTATTTT	CASSRLAGPATDTQYF
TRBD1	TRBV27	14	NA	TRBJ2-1	TGTGCCAGCAGTTCAAGGACAGGGGGACATGAGCAGTTCTTC	CASSSRTGGHEQFF
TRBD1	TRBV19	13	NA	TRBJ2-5	TGTGCCAGTGCCGACAGGGGGCCAGAGACCCAGTACTTC	CASADRGPETQYF
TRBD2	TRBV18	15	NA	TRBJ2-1	TGTGCCAGCTCACCAAAGCGGGGGGGGACGGGTGAGCAGTTCTTC	CASSPKRGGTGEQFF